A single sample gave rise to the 28 T cell receptor beta chains below, sequenced in a study of cytomegalovirus exposure and HLA in healthy donors. PCR involved 60 Vbeta and 13 Jbeta primers. TCRdb's table, derived via immunoSEQ multiplex PCR, lists solely in-frame clones and lacks some. The table lists some 100,000 clones, 65% to 75% of them singletons. Sequencing was done on a sample of PBMCs. These receptors all stem from a young woman in good health and CMV-seropositive.

This chain connects TRBV5-1 to TRBJ2-1; possible D gene TRBD2, 5 bases. The length of the CDR3 is 16 residues. The germline V and J ends were trimmed by 0 bases and 10 bases, with 20 bases remaining between them. Looked up from germline, CDR1 is SGHRS and CDR2 is YFSETQ. CDR3 nucleotide sequence: TGCGCCAGCAGCTTGGATTGGCTGGTAGCGAGTCAGGAGCAGTTCTTC. Encoded protein: CASSLDWLVASQEQFF.

V is TRBV6-6 and J is TRBJ2-2; 7 bases agree with TRBD2. V was pared by 2 bases and J by 7 bases, with 4 bases of the junction left unmatched. The CDR3 covers 14 residues. Germline V gene lookup returns CDR1 MNHNY and CDR2 SVGAGI (reference sequence). Here the CDR3 reads CASSYELADGELFF. The CDR3 DNA reads as TGTGCCAGCAGTTACGAGCTAGCGGACGGGGAGCTGTTTTTT.

The chain combines TRBV5-1 with TRBJ2-2, with a tentative D call TRBD1 (5 bases). Trimming pared 0 bases from V and 5 bases from J, leaving 17 bases between. CDR3 length: 17 amino acids. Germline CDR1 is SGHRS and CDR2 is YFSETQ. The CDR3, as DNA: TGCGCCAGCAGCTTGGGGTCGAACAGGCTGGTTACCGGGGAGCTGTTTTTT. This encodes CASSLGSNRLVTGELFF.

V and J are TRBV30 and TRBJ2-1; TRBD1 agrees at 8 bases. Trimming cost V 3 bases and J 4 bases; bases outside gene matches: 8. CDR3 length equals 15 residues. Germline V CDR1 and CDR2: GTSNPN, SVGIG (reference sequence). Written as DNA, the CDR3 is TGTGCCTGGAGGCGGACAGGGTCGGTATACAATGAGCAGTTCTTC. This gives the protein CAWRRTGSVYNEQFF.

The chain uses TRBV27 and TRBJ2-3; tentatively, D is TRBD1 (5 bases). The CDR3 spans 15 residues. Trimming left V 5 bases short and J 2 bases short, with 14 bases between. The germline V gene has CDR1 MNHEY and CDR2 SMNVEV (reference sequence). CDR3 in amino acids: CASSVLGVPTDTQYF. The CDR3 coding sequence is TGTGCCAGCAGTGTCCTAGGGGTACCCACAGATACGCAGTATTTT.

The genes are TRBV28 and TRBJ1-5, with 7 bases lining up with TRBD1. The junction had 0 bases not matched to a gene; V was cut back by 2 bases and J by 5 bases. The CDR3 covers 13 residues. Looked up from germline, CDR1 is MDHEN and CDR2 is SYDVKM. CDR3 sequence: CASSLQGDQPQHF. The CDR3 DNA follows: TGTGCCAGCAGTTTACAGGGGGATCAGCCCCAGCATTTT.

V usage is TRBV7-2 and J usage is TRBJ2-7, with 7 nucleotides matching TRBD2. The germline CDR1 and CDR2 sequences are SGHTA and FQGNSA. The J segment lost 6 bases and the V segment lost 6 bases, leaving 8 bases of the junction unmatched. This CDR3 contains 13 residues. The CDR3 here is CASSSPGGVEQYF. CDR3 nucleotide sequence: TGTGCCAGCAGTTCGCCGGGAGGCGTCGAGCAGTACTTC.

This chain uses TRBV27 with TRBJ2-5, with D tentatively TRBD2 (5 bases). The CDR3 runs 13 residues. V shed 2 bases and J shed 5 bases, with 9 bases lying between them. Germline lookup yields CDR1 MNHEY and CDR2 SMNVEV (reference sequence). CDR3 DNA sequence: TGTGCCAGCAGTTTAAGGGAGCCGGAGACCCAGTACTTC. Amino acid sequence: CASSLREPETQYF.

This clone was seen once. This rearrangement joins TRBV6-5 to TRBJ1-5; the match to TRBD1 covers 10 bases. Germline CDR1 is MNHEY and CDR2 is SVGAGI. This CDR3 is 15 amino acids long. Trimming took 9 bases from V and 0 from J; bases not matched to a gene: 5. The CDR3 nucleotides read TGTGCCAGGACAGGGGGCGTCTATAGCAATCAGCCCCAGCATTTT. Amino acids: CARTGGVYSNQPQHF.

V usage is TRBV10-3 and J usage is TRBJ2-5, with no clear D. Trimming shortened V by 6 bases and J by 0 bases, and 8 bases separated the two germline ends. Germline V gives CDR1 ENHRY, CDR2 SYGVKD. This CDR3 comprises 13 residues. CDR3 loop: CAISIRDQETQYF. In DNA form, the CDR3 reads TGTGCCATCAGCATTCGGGACCAAGAGACCCAGTACTTC.

The gene calls are TRBV9 and TRBJ1-1, with TRBD1 identical over 8 bases. V lost 0 bases to trimming and J lost 0 bases; unmatched junction nucleotides: 7. CDR1 SGDLS and CDR2 YYNGEE come from the germline V gene. The CDR3 covers 17 residues. DNA of the CDR3: TGTGCCAGCAGCGTAGTTCCCCGGACAGGGTTGAACACTGAAGCTTTCTTT. It encodes CASSVVPRTGLNTEAFF.

This clone was recorded once. The junction departs from the called germline gene at one end, perhaps through a read error. This chain joins TRBV7-7 and TRBJ1-5; possibly TRBD1 for D (6 bases). The CDR3 is 15 amino acids. CDR1 is SSHAT and CDR2 is FNYEAQ in the germline V gene (reference sequence). For the CDR3, the DNA is TGTGCTAGCAACCGTTATACAGGGAAGTGCAGGCCCCAGCATTTT. Protein sequence: CASNRYTGKCRPQHF.

This rearrangement joins TRBV6-1 to TRBJ1-1, with 7 bases lining up with TRBD1. Germline V gene data show CDR1 as MNHNS and CDR2 as SASEGT. This CDR3 is built from 12 residues. Unmatched junction bases numbered 6, after V lost 6 bases and J lost 8 bases. CDR3 in amino acids: CASRDSTGEAFF. The CDR3 bases are TGTGCCAGCAGAGATTCGACAGGGGAAGCTTTCTTT.

This chain joins TRBV5-1 and TRBJ2-1; TRBD2 might be the D (6 bases). CDR1 is SGHRS, CDR2 YFSETQ, per germline. CDR3 length equals 15 residues. V lost 6 bases, J lost 0 bases, and 13 bases lay in between. The CDR3 nucleotides read TGCGCCAGCACCTATAGCGGAGCCTCCTACAATGAGCAGTTCTTC. Its protein is CASTYSGASYNEQFF. Filled out from reference TRBV5-1 and TRBJ2-1, the complete variable domain reads KAGVTQTPRYLIKTRGQQVTLSCSPISGHRSVSWYQQTPGQGLQFLFEYFSETQRNKGNFPGRFSGRQFSNSRSEMNVSTLELGDSALYLCASTYSGASYNEQFFGPGTRLTVL.

The chain recombines TRBV5-4 with TRBJ1-4, with 9 bases fitting TRBD1. The CDR3 loop spans 15 amino acids. Germline loops: CDR1 SGHNT, CDR2 YYREEE (reference sequence). The junction had 6 bases not matched to a gene; V was cut back by 4 bases and J by 5 bases. The CDR3, as DNA: TGTGCCAGCAGCCCCCGACAGGGGGGGAATGAAAAACTGTTTTTT. Its protein is CASSPRQGGNEKLFF. Full variable domain (outside the CDR3, taken from reference TRBV5-4 and TRBJ1-4): ETGVTQSPTHLIKTRGQQVTLRCSSQSGHNTVSWYQQALGQGPQFIFQYYREEENGRGNFPPRFSGLQFPNYSSELNVNALELDDSALYLCASSPRQGGNEKLFFGSGTQLSVL.

The V gene is TRBV20-1, the J gene TRBJ2-7; perhaps TRBD2 as D (5 bases). Germline V gene sequence: CDR1 DFQATT, CDR2 SNEGSKA (reference sequence). There are 11 residues in the CDR3. V lost 4 bases to trimming and J lost 4 bases, with 8 bases between them. The CDR3 nucleotides are TGCAGTGCTACCGGGGAGTACGAGCAGTACTTC. It translates to CSATGEYEQYF.

The chain is built from TRBV5-3 and TRBJ2-5, with D perhaps matching TRBD2 (5 bases). TRBV5-3 is an ORF for which the function is uncertain. The V and J ends lost 2 bases and 0 bases respectively, with 20 bases between them. This CDR3 is 18 amino acids long. The CDR3 region has the DNA TGTGCCAGAAGCTTAACAAAACATCGAGCGGTGTACCAAGAGACCCAGTACTTC. This gives the protein CARSLTKHRAVYQETQYF.

The rearrangement links TRBV7-9 to TRBJ2-3, with 7 bases identical to TRBD2. This CDR3 spans 15 amino acids. Germline V gene data show CDR1 as SEHNR and CDR2 as FQNEAQ (reference sequence). Trimming cost V 5 bases and J 7 bases; bases outside gene matches: 12. Here the CDR3 reads CASSPGAGRGYTQYF. The CDR3 DNA sequence: TGTGCCAGCAGCCCGGGAGCGGGACGTGGATATACGCAGTATTTT.

The chain combines TRBV2 with TRBJ1-5; D gene uncertain. The germline gives CDR1 SNHLY, CDR2 FYNNEI. The V end lost 4 bases, the J end lost 12 bases, and 16 bases lay between the germline ends. CDR3 length equals 13 residues. This CDR3 reads CASSVDIRPYQHF. CDR3 DNA: TGTGCCAGCAGTGTCGACATTCGCCCTTACCAGCATTTT.

In its sample, this clone was seen a few times. V and J are TRBV10-2 and TRBJ2-2, with D possibly being TRBD2 (6 bases). The CDR3 has 14 amino acids. V was shortened by 1 base and J by 4 bases, with 7 bases between the two germline ends. Germline loops: CDR1 WSHSY, CDR2 SAAADI. The CDR3 region has the DNA TGCGCCAGCAGTGAGTATAGCGGCACCGGGGAGCTGTTTTTT. Translated: CASSEYSGTGELFF.

This clone was found a few times. The chain carries TRBV11-2 and TRBJ1-1; tentative D call: TRBD1 (5 bases). The V gene lost 1 base and the J gene lost 4 bases, with 10 bases spanning the gap. CDR1 and CDR2 from the germline V gene are SGHAT and FQNNGV. CDR3 length equals 14 residues. CDR3 DNA sequence: TGTGCCAGCAGCTTAGCTCGACAGAGCACTGAAGCTTTCTTT. It encodes CASSLARQSTEAFF. The full variable domain, its missing parts supplied by reference TRBV11-2 and TRBJ1-1, is EAGVAQSPRYKIIEKRQSVAFWCNPISGHATLYWYQQILGQGPKLLIQFQNNGVVDDSQLPKDRFSAERLKGVDSTLKIQPAKLEDSAVYLCASSLARQSTEAFFGQGTRLTVV.

Written as DNA, the CDR3 is TGCGCCAGCAGCAGGGACAGGTACGAGCAGTACTTC. Encoded protein: CASSRDRYEQYF. The chain has TRBV5-1 and TRBJ2-7, with 8 bases lining up with TRBD1. CDR1 SGHRS and CDR2 YFSETQ come from the germline V gene. V trimming: 4 bases; J trimming: 4 bases; junction bases outside the gene matches: 1. This CDR3 contains 12 residues.

This chain uses TRBV19 with TRBJ2-7; tentatively, D is TRBD2 (6 bases). V was pared by 4 bases and J by 4 bases, with 14 bases between. This CDR3 has 14 residues. Germline V lookup: CDR1 LNHDA, CDR2 SQIVND (reference sequence). The CDR3 is CASSTTPGAYEQYF. CDR3 nucleotides: TGTGCCAGTAGTACCACCCCGGGAGCTTACGAGCAGTACTTC.

V usage is TRBV5-5 and J usage is TRBJ2-7, with 7 bases fitting TRBD2. Germline CDR1 SGHKS, CDR2 YYEKEE (reference sequence). This CDR3 is built from 17 residues. With 0 bases clipped from V and 7 bases from J, the junction kept 16 bases outside the gene matches. The CDR3 sequence is CASSLEGLADTYEEQYF. The CDR3 region has the DNA TGTGCCAGCAGCTTGGAGGGGCTAGCGGATACCTACGAGGAGCAGTACTTC.

The chain employs TRBV6-4 and TRBJ2-3; D is unresolved. The CDR3 extends over 12 amino acids. Germline loops: CDR1 MRHNA, CDR2 SNTAGT. V was shortened by 4 bases and J by 1 base, with 3 bases between the two germline ends. CDR3 protein: CASSAGTDTQYF. DNA for the CDR3: TGTGCCAGCAGTGCAGGCACAGATACGCAGTATTTT.

This clone was recorded only once. CDR3 region: CASSRMRTEWNDSGQPQHF. CDR3 nucleotides: TGTGCCAGCAGCCGAATGAGGACAGAGTGGAATGATTCCGGTCAGCCCCAGCATTTT. The rearrangement uses TRBV21-1 and TRBJ1-5; the table's D call, TRBD1, has no DNA check behind it. TRBV21-1 has pseudogene status. This CDR3 contains 19 residues.

This sequence joins TRBV2 and TRBJ2-7; TRBD2 might be the D (6 bases). Germline lookup yields CDR1 SNHLY and CDR2 FYNNEI. Trimming took 7 bases from V and 2 from J, leaving 18 bases between them. CDR3 size: 15 residues. CDR3 sequence reads: CASNDGSSPAYEQYF. The CDR3 nucleotides are TGTGCCAGCAATGACGGGAGCTCCCCGGCCTACGAGCAGTACTTC.

V gene TRBV5-6 combines with J gene TRBJ2-1; D gene ambiguous. This CDR3 region has 15 residues. Germline V gives CDR1 SGHDT, CDR2 YYEEEE. Between the trimmed V and J ends, which lost 1 base and 7 bases, there was a span of 15 bases. The CDR3 reads CASSLRRRLENEQFF. The CDR3 nucleotides read TGTGCCAGCAGCTTGAGACGAAGACTCGAAAATGAGCAGTTCTTC.